This TCR beta chain appears in the sequencing data of a study of T-cell reconstitution after alpha-beta-depleted transplantation in children. Unique molecular identifiers were incorporated into the prepared TCRbeta library. Each CDR3 protein gets one entry after TCRdb re-called the PCR reads with MiXCR. The sample contains 350,000 to 450,000 distinct CDR3 sequences, 20% of which appear only once. This clonotype was found many times. This CDR3 is built from 13 residues. Germline CDR1 is DFQATT and CDR2 is SNEGSKA (reference sequence). Between the trimmed V and J ends, which lost 5 bases and 0 bases, there was a span of 11 bases.

The gene calls are TRBV20-1 and TRBJ2-7, with D hard to call. The receptor was isolated from a human donor who donated a stem cell graft to a child with acute myeloid leukemia. The source material was PBMCs from the stem cell graft donor, sampled from the stem cell graft. The CDR3 region is CSASPFSSYEQYF. In nucleotides, the CDR3 is TGCAGTGCTTCCCCTTTCAGCTCCTACGAGCAGTACTTC.